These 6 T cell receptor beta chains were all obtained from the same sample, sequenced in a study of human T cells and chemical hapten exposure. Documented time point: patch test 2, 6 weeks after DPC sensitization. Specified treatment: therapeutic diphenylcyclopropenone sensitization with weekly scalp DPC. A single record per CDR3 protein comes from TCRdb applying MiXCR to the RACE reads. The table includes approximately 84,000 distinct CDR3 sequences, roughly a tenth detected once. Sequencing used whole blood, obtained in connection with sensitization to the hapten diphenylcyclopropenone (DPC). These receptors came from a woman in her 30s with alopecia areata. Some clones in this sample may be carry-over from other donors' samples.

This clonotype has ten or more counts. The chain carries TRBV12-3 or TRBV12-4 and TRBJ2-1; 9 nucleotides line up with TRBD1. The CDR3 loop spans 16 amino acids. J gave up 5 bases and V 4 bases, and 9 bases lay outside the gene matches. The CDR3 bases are TGTGCCAGCAGTTACTACAGGGGGCAGGGTCACAATGAGCAGTTCTTC. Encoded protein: CASSYYRGQGHNEQFF.

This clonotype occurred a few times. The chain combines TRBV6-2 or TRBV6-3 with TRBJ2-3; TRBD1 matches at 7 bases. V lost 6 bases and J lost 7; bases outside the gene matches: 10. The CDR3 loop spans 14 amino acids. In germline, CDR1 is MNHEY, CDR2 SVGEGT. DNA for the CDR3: TGTGCCAGCAGCGACGGGACAGCGAGAAATACGCAGTATTTT. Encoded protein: CASSDGTARNTQYF.

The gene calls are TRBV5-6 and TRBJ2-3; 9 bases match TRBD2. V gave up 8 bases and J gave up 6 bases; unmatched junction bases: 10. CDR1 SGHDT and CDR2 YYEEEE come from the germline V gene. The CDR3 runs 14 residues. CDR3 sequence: CASLAGATRDTQYF. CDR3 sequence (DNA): TGTGCCAGTTTAGCGGGAGCTACCAGGGATACGCAGTATTTT.

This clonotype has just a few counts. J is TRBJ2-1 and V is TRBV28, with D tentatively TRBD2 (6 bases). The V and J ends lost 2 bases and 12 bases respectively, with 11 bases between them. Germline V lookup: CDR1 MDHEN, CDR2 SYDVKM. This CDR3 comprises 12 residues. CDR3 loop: CASSLGRGGQFF. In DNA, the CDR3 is TGTGCCAGCAGTTTAGGGCGGGGCGGGCAGTTCTTC.

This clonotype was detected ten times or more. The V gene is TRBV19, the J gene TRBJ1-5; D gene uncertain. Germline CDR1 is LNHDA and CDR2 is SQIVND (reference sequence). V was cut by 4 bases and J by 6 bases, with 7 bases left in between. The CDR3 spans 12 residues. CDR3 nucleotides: TGTGCCAGTAGTAGGTGGGCTCAGCCCCAGCATTTT. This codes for CASSRWAQPQHF.

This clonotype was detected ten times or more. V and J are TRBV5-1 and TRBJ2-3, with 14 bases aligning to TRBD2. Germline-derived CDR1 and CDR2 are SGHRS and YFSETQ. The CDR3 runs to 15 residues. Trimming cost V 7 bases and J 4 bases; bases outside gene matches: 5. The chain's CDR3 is CASSPGLAGADTQYF. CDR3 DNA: TGCGCCAGCTCCCCGGGACTAGCGGGAGCAGATACGCAGTATTTT. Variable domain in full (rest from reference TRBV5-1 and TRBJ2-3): KAGVTQTPRYLIKTRGQQVTLSCSPISGHRSVSWYQQTPGQGLQFLFEYFSETQRNKGNFPGRFSGRQFSNSRSEMNVSTLELGDSALYLCASSPGLAGADTQYFGPGTRLTVL.